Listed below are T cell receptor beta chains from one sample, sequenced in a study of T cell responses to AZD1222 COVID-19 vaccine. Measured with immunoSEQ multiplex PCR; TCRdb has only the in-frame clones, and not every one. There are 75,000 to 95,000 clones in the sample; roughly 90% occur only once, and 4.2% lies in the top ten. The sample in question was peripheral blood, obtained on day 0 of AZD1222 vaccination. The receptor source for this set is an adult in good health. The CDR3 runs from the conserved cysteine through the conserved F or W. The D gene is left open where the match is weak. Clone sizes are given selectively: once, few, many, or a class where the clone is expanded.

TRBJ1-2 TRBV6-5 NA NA TGTGCCAGCAGTCCCAGAGGCGGACTCTATGGCTACACCTTC CASSPRGGLYGYTF
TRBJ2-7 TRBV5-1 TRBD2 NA TGCGCCAGCAGCTCATTAGCGGGAGTCGAGCAGTACTTC CASSSLAGVEQYF
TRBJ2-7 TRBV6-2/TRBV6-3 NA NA TGTGCCAGCAGTTACCTGTTCGGGCAGGGCAGCTCCTACGAGCAGTACTTC CASSYLFGQGSSYEQYF
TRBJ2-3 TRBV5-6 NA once TGTGCCAGCAGCTTTTTGAGTACGCAGTATTTT CASSFLSTQYF
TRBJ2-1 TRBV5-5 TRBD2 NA TGTGCCAGCAGCTTACTAGCGGGAAAAGTCAATGAGCAGTTCTTC CASSLLAGKVNEQFF
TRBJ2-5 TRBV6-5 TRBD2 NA TGTGCCAGCAGTACTAGCGGGGGGAAACAAGAGACCCAGTACTTC CASSTSGGKQETQYF
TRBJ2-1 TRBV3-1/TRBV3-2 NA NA TGTGCCAGCAGCCAAATACAGGTCCCGTCCTACAATGAGCAGTTCTTC CASSQIQVPSYNEQFF
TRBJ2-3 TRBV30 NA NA TGTGCCTGGAGTGTATCAGTTTCCACAGATACGCAGTATTTT CAWSVSVSTDTQYF
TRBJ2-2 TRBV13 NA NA TGTGCCAGCAGCTTAGGGCCGAGCGGTACCGGGGAGCTGTTTTTT CASSLGPSGTGELFF
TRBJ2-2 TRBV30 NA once TGTGCCTGGAGTGTTGGCAGGGCGGGGGAGCTGTTTTTT CAWSVGRAGELFF
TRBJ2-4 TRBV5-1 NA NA TGCGCCAGCATCAAGCTCCCGGGTTCGAACATTCAGTACTTC CASIKLPGSNIQYF
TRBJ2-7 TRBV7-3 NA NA TGTGCCAGCAGCTTCGACAGTAACTCCGAGCAGTACTTC CASSFDSNSEQYF
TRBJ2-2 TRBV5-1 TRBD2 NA TGCGCCAGCAGCCCAAAAGAGGGAGGGGTCGGGGAGCTGTTTTTT CASSPKEGGVGELFF
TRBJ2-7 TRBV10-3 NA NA TGTGCCACCTCCGAGGACCGAAGATACGAGCAGTACTTC CATSEDRRYEQYF
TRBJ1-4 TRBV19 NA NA TGTGCCAGTAGGTGGGACGCAGCAACTAATGAAAAACTGTTTTTT CASRWDAATNEKLFF
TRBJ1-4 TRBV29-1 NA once TGCAGCGTTGAGAGCTCGGTGCCGGGGAAACTGTTTTTT CSVESSVPGKLFF
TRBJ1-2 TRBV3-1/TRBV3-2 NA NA TGTGCCAGCAGCCAAGGAAAGCGGCTTACGGGGGCGGTCGGCTACACCTTC CASSQGKRLTGAVGYTF
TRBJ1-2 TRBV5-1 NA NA TGCGCCAGCAGCTTGGGGGCCGCGAACTATGGCTACACCTTC CASSLGAANYGYTF
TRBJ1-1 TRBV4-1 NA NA TGCGCCAGCAGCCGGGGGACCGGGCTGAGCGCTTTCTTT CASSRGTGLSAFF
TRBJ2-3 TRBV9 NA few TGTGCCAGCAGCGTAGAGCCCAGGGTAACAGATACGCAGTATTTT CASSVEPRVTDTQYF
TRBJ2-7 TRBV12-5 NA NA TGTGCTAGTGGTTTGGTAGGACTGGGGGGGCGGTACGAGCAGTACTTC CASGLVGLGGRYEQYF
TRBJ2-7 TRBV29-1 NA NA TGCAGCGCTTTTAGCGGACTTTATGACGAGCAGTACTTC CSAFSGLYDEQYF
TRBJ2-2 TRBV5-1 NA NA TGCGCCAGCAGCCCCACGGGGTCGGGGGCGATCACCGGGGAGCTGTTTTTT CASSPTGSGAITGELFF
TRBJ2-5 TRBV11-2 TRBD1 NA TGTGCCAGCAGCTTTCCGGGACAGACACAAGAGACCCAGTACTTC CASSFPGQTQETQYF
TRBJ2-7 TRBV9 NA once TGTGCCAGCAGCGTCGGGCACACCTCCTACGAGCAGTACTTC CASSVGHTSYEQYF
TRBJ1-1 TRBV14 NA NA TGTGCCAGCAGCCGATCGGAGAACACTGAAGCTTTCTTT CASSRSENTEAFF